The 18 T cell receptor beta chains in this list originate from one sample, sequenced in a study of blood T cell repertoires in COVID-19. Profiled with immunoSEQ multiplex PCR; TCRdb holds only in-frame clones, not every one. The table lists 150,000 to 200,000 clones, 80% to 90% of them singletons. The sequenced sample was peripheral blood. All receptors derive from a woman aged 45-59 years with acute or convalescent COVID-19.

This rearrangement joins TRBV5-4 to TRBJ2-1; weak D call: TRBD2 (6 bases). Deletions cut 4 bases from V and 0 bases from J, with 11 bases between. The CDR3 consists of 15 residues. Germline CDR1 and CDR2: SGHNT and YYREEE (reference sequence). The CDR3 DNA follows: TGTGCCAGCAGCATAATAGCGGACTCCTACAATGAGCAGTTCTTC. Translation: CASSIIADSYNEQFF.

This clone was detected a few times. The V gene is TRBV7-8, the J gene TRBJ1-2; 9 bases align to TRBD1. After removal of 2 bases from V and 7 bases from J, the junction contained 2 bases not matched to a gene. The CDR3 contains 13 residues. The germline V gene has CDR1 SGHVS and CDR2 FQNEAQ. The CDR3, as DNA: TGTGCCAGCAGCTTAACAGGGGGCCCTGGCTACACCTTC. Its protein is CASSLTGGPGYTF.

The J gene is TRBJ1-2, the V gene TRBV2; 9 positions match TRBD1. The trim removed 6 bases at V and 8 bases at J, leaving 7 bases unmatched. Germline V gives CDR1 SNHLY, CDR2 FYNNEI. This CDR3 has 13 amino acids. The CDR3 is CASRNGQGNGYTF. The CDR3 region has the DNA TGTGCCAGCAGAAATGGACAGGGGAACGGCTACACCTTC.

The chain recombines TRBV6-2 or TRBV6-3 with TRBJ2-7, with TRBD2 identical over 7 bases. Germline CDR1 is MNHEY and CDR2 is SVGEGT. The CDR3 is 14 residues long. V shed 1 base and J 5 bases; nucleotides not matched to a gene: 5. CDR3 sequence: CASSYYAGVDEQYF. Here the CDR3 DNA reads TGTGCCAGCAGTTACTATGCGGGAGTTGACGAGCAGTACTTC.

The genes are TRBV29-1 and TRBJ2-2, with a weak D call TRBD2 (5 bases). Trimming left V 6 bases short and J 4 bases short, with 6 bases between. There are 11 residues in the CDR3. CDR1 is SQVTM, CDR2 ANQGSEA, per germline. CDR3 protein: CSVEGTGELFF. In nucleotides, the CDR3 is TGCAGCGTAGAGGGCACCGGGGAGCTGTTTTTT.

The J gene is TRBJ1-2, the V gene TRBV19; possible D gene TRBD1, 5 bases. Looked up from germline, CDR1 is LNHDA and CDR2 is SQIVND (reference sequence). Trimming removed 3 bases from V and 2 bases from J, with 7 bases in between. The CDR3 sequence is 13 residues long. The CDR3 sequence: CASSIHRNYGYTF. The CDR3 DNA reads TGTGCCAGTAGTATCCACAGGAACTATGGCTACACCTTC.

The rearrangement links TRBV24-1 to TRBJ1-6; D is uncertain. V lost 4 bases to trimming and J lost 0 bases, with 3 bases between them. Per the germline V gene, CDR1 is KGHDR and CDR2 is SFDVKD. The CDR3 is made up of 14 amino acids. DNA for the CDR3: TGTGCCACCAGTGAGAGCTCCTATAATTCACCCCTCCACTTT. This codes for CATSESSYNSPLHF.

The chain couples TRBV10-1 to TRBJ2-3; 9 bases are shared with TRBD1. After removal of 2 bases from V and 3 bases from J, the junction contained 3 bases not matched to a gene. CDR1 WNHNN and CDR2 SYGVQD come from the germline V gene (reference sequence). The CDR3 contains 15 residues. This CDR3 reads CASSETGGRTDTQYF. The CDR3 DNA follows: TGCGCCAGCAGTGAGACAGGGGGCAGAACAGATACGCAGTATTTT.

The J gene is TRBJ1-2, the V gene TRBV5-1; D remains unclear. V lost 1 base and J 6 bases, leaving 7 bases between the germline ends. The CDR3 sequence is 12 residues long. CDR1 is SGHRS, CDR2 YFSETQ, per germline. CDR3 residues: CASSLSGHGYTF. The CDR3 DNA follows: TGCGCCAGCAGCTTGTCCGGTCATGGCTACACCTTC.

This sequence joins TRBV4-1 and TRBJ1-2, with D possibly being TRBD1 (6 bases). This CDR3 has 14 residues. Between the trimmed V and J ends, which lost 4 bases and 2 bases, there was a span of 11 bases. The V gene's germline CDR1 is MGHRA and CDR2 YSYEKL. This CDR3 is CASSLQGSNYGYTF. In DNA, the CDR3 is TGCGCCAGCAGCCTACAGGGTTCGAACTATGGCTACACCTTC.

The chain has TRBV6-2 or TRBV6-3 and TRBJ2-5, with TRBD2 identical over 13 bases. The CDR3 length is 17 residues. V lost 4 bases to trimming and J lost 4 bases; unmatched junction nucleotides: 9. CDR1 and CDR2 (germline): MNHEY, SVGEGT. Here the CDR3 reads CASSSGTSGARSETQYF. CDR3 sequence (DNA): TGTGCCAGCAGTTCCGGGACTAGCGGGGCCCGTTCAGAGACCCAGTACTTC.

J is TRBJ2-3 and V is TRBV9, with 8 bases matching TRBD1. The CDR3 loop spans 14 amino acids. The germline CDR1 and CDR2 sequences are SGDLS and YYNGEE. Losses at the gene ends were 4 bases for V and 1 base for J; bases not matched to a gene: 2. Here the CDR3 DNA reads TGTGCCAGCAGCCAGGGGGCTGGCACAGATACGCAGTATTTT. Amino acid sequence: CASSQGAGTDTQYF.

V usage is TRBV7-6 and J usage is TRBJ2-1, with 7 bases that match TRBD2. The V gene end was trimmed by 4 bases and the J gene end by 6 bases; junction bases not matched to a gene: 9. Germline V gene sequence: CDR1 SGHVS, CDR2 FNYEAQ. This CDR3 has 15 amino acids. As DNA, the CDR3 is TGTGCCAGCAGCTCCCCCCACCGGGGGGTCAATGAGCAGTTCTTC. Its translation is CASSSPHRGVNEQFF.

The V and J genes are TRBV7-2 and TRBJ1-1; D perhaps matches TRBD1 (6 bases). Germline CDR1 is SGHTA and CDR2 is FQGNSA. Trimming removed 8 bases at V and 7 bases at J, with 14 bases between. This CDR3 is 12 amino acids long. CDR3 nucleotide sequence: TGTGCCAGCGGACGCAGGGGTTATGAAGCTTTCTTT. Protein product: CASGRRGYEAFF. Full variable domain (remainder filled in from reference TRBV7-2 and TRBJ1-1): GAGVSQSPSNKVTEKGKDVELRCDPISGHTALYWYRQSLGQGLEFLIYFQGNSAPDKSGLPSDRFSAERTGGSVSTLTIQRTQQEDSAVYLCASGRRGYEAFFGQGTRLTVV.

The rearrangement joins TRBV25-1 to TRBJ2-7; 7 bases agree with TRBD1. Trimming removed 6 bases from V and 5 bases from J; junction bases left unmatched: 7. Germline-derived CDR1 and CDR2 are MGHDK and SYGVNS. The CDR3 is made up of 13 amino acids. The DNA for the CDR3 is TGTGCCAGCAGAAAACAGGGGTTGCACGAGCAGTACTTC. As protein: CASRKQGLHEQYF.

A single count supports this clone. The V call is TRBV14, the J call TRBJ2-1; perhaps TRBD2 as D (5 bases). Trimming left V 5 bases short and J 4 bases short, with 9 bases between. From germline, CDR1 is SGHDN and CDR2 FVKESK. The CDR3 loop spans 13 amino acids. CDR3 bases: TGTGCCAGCAGCAGTCTAGCATACAATGAGCAGTTCTTC. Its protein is CASSSLAYNEQFF.

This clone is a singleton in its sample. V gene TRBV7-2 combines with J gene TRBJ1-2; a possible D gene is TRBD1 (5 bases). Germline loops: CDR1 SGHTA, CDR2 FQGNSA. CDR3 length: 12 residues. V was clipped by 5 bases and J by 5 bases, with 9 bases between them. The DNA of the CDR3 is TGTGCCAGCAGCCATGACAGATATGGCTACACCTTC. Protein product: CASSHDRYGYTF.

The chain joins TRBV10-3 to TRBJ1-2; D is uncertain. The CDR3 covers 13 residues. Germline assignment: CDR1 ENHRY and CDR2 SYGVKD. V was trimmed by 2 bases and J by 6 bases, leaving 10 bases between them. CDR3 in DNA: TGTGCCATCAGTGAGCTAATCTCAAATGGCTACACCTTC. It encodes CAISELISNGYTF.